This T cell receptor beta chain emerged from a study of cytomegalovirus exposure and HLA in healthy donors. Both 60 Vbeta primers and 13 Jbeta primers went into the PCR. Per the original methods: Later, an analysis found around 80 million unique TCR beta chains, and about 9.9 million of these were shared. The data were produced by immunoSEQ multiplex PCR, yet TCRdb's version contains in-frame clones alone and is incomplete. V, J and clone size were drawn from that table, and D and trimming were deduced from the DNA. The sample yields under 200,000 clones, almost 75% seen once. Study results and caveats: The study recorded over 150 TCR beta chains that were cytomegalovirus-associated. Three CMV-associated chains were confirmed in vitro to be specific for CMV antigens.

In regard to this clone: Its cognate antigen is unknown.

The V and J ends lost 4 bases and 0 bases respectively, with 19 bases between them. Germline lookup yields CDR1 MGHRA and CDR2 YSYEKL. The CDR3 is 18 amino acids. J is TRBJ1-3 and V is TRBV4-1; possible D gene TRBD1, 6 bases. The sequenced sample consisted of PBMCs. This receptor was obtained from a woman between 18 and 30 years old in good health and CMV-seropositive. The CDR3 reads CASSPRGQGLNSGNTIYF. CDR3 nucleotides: TGCGCCAGCAGCCCCCGAGGCCAGGGGTTGAACTCTGGAAACACCATATATTTT.